The 13 T cell receptor beta chains given below trace back to one sample, sequenced in a study of blood T cell repertoires in COVID-19. Sequencing used immunoSEQ multiplex PCR; TCRdb keeps in-frame clones, though not all of them. The data hold more than 250,000 clones, with approximately 90% observed a single time. Sample: peripheral blood. Every receptor here comes from a man aged 18 to 29 with active or convalescent COVID-19.

As regards this clone: The same CDR3 arises from other DNA sequences in this sample as well. This chain links TRBV7-9 with TRBJ1-4, with TRBD1 identical over 9 bases. Germline CDR1 and CDR2: SEHNR and FQNEAQ (reference sequence). This CDR3 region has 14 residues. The V gene end was trimmed by 3 bases and the J gene end by 8 bases; junction bases not matched to a gene: 4. CDR3 in amino acids: CASSLGQGVEKLFF. The CDR3 DNA reads as TGTGCCAGCAGCTTGGGACAGGGTGTCGAAAAACTGTTTTTT.

This chain links TRBV7-9 with TRBJ2-7; tentatively, D is TRBD1 (5 bases). CDR1 SEHNR and CDR2 FQNEAQ come from the germline V gene (reference sequence). Deletions cut 1 base from V and 7 bases from J, with 14 bases between. The CDR3 is 14 residues long. The CDR3 DNA is TGTGCCAGCAGCTTAGAGGGCCTGGGGCGGGAGCAGTACTTC. Its protein is CASSLEGLGREQYF.

The chain carries TRBV14 and TRBJ1-2, with D perhaps matching TRBD1 (5 bases). The germline V and J ends were trimmed by 1 base and 5 bases, with 11 bases remaining between them. The CDR3 runs 14 residues. Germline CDR1 and CDR2: SGHDN and FVKESK. The CDR3 here is CASSQVWGDYGYTF. CDR3 in DNA: TGTGCCAGCAGCCAAGTGTGGGGGGATTATGGCTACACCTTC.

J is TRBJ1-2 and V is TRBV7-9; no firm D call. Germline values: CDR1 SEHNR, CDR2 FQNEAQ (reference sequence). Trimming stripped 5 bases from V and 7 bases from J, with 11 bases between. The CDR3 runs 12 residues. CDR3 sequence reads: CASSPGELGYTF. In nucleotides, the CDR3 is TGTGCCAGCAGCCCCGGGGAACTTGGCTACACCTTC.

The rearrangement uses TRBV4-1 and TRBJ2-2; 7 nucleotides agree with TRBD1. Trimming removed 1 base from V and 3 bases from J; junction bases left unmatched: 2. The CDR3 length is 15 residues. From germline, CDR1 is MGHRA and CDR2 YSYEKL. The CDR3 reads CASSQGTGDTGELFF. In DNA form, the CDR3 reads TGCGCCAGCAGCCAAGGGACAGGAGACACCGGGGAGCTGTTTTTT.

V gene TRBV10-3 combines with J gene TRBJ2-7, with TRBD1 as a possible D gene (6 bases). The germline V gene encodes CDR1 ENHRY and CDR2 SYGVKD. CDR3 length equals 13 residues. Deletions cut 3 bases from V and 3 bases from J, with 9 bases between. This CDR3 is CAISDSGVYEQYF. The CDR3 DNA reads TGTGCCATCAGTGATTCAGGGGTCTACGAGCAGTACTTC.

The rearrangement joins TRBV18 to TRBJ1-3; no reliable D call. The germline CDR1 and CDR2 sequences are KGHSH and LQKENI. V dropped 0 bases and J dropped 4 bases, with 10 bases sitting between them. CDR3 length equals 15 residues. The CDR3 region has the DNA TGTGCCAGCTCACCACCCCAGAGGGCCGGAAACACCATATATTTT. It encodes CASSPPQRAGNTIYF. The variable domain in full, completed from reference TRBV18 and TRBJ1-3, reads NAGVMQNPRHLVRRRGQEARLRCSPMKGHSHVYWYRQLPEEGLKFMVYLQKENIIDESGMPKERFSAEFPKEGPSILRIQQVVRGDSAAYFCASSPPQRAGNTIYFGEGSWLTVV.

This chain connects TRBV9 to TRBJ1-3, with D uncertain. V dropped 4 bases and J dropped 4 bases, with 21 bases sitting between them. The length of the CDR3 is 17 residues. From germline, CDR1 is SGDLS and CDR2 YYNGEE. The CDR3: CASSLKPGLGYGNTIYF. The DNA of the CDR3 is TGTGCCAGCAGCCTCAAGCCTGGACTGGGATACGGAAACACCATATATTTT.

This chain joins TRBV6-5 and TRBJ2-1, with 9 bases aligning to TRBD2. Germline V gives CDR1 MNHEY, CDR2 SVGAGI. V dropped 4 bases and J dropped 5; count of bases not matched to a gene: 9. There are 16 residues in the CDR3. CDR3 loop: CASSSFASGEHNEQFF. CDR3 nucleotide sequence: TGTGCCAGCAGTTCTTTTGCTAGCGGGGAACACAATGAGCAGTTCTTC.

This clone has only a few counts. The V call is TRBV4-3, the J call TRBJ1-5; 8 nucleotides line up with TRBD1. Germline V gene lookup returns CDR1 LGHNA and CDR2 YSLEER. V dropped 4 bases and J dropped 9; count of bases not matched to a gene: 11. This CDR3 region has 15 residues. CDR3 bases: TGCGCCAGCAGCCCAGAGGACAGGGCGGGTTGGCCCCAGCATTTT. This translates into CASSPEDRAGWPQHF.

The chain has TRBV5-4 and TRBJ2-4, with D maybe TRBD2 (6 bases). V shed 4 bases and J shed 3 bases, with 11 bases lying between them. CDR3 size: 14 residues. Germline CDR1 reads SGHNT; CDR2 reads YYREEE (reference sequence). The CDR3 DNA reads as TGTGCCAGCAGCCTTGGGGGACTCAAAAACATTCAGTACTTC. Translating gives CASSLGGLKNIQYF. Filled out from reference TRBV5-4 and TRBJ2-4, the complete variable domain reads ETGVTQSPTHLIKTRGQQVTLRCSSQSGHNTVSWYQQALGQGPQFIFQYYREEENGRGNFPPRFSGLQFPNYSSELNVNALELDDSALYLCASSLGGLKNIQYFGAGTRLSVL.

The chain recombines TRBV7-9 with TRBJ2-2; D unresolved. The CDR3 covers 12 residues. Germline CDR1 and CDR2: SEHNR and FQNEAQ (reference sequence). The V end lost 5 bases, the J end lost 7 bases, and 8 bases lay between the germline ends. This CDR3 is CASSRGLGELFF. The CDR3 DNA reads TGTGCCAGCAGCCGCGGCCTCGGGGAGCTGTTTTTT.

The chain has TRBV9 and TRBJ1-2; no firm D call. With 4 bases removed from V and 7 bases from J, the gap between germline ends came to 11 bases. This CDR3 is built from 12 residues. The germline gives CDR1 SGDLS, CDR2 YYNGEE. Written as DNA, the CDR3 is TGTGCCAGCAGCCCCCCGTTGTTTGGCTACACCTTC. As protein: CASSPPLFGYTF.